These 8 T cell receptor beta chains share one sample of origin, sequenced in a study of shared clonotypes between healthy human individuals. Profiling relied on immunoSEQ multiplex PCR, and the TCRdb table lists in-frame clones only, not all of them. The sample carries 1.4 million or so clones, less than 99% recorded once. Sequencing used naive CD4+ T cells sorted from blood. Subset meaning: CD45RA+ positively selected. All receptors come from a man aged 25 to 40 in good health.

The chain links TRBV4-3 to TRBJ1-2, with a possible D match to TRBD1 (6 bases). Between the trimmed V and J ends, which lost 4 bases and 7 bases, there was a span of 16 bases. The CDR3 totals 14 residues. From germline, CDR1 is LGHNA and CDR2 YSLEER. Written as DNA, the CDR3 is TGCGCCAGCAGCCTGGACAGCTCGATAGGTGGCTACACCTTC. This gives the protein CASSLDSSIGGYTF.

The J gene is TRBJ1-4, the V gene TRBV11-2; TRBD1 is a possible D gene (5 bases). V dropped 6 bases and J dropped 4 bases, with 12 bases sitting between them. CDR1 SGHAT and CDR2 FQNNGV come from the germline V gene. The CDR3 extends over 14 amino acids. CDR3 sequence (DNA): TGTGCCAGCAGTCCCGGGACTCTTAATGAAAAACTGTTTTTT. This gives the protein CASSPGTLNEKLFF.

The chain combines TRBV5-4 with TRBJ1-5; no definite D call. This CDR3 comprises 15 residues. Germline V CDR1 and CDR2: SGHNT, YYREEE (reference sequence). Trimming removed 5 bases at V and 1 base at J, with 13 bases between. CDR3 DNA sequence: TGTGCCAGCAGTTCTGACGGTGGGAGCAATCAGCCCCAGCATTTT. Translating gives CASSSDGGSNQPQHF.

The rearrangement links TRBV7-9 to TRBJ2-7; D not certain. Germline assignment: CDR1 SEHNR and CDR2 FQNEAQ (reference sequence). The V end was cut by 1 base, the J end by 6 bases, with 13 bases between. CDR3 length: 14 amino acids. The CDR3 sequence is CASSLEAATAEQYF. The CDR3 nucleotides are TGTGCCAGCAGCTTAGAGGCAGCGACGGCCGAGCAGTACTTC.

The chain joins TRBV7-3 to TRBJ1-2; D ambiguous. Germline assignment: CDR1 SGHTA and CDR2 FQGTGA. This CDR3 spans 14 amino acids. V was clipped by 5 bases and J by 5 bases, with 15 bases between them. CDR3: CASSPAADRYGYTF. CDR3 bases: TGTGCCAGCAGCCCGGCTGCAGACCGTTATGGCTACACCTTC.

The chain joins TRBV5-6 to TRBJ1-3; D gene ambiguous. Germline V lookup: CDR1 SGHDT, CDR2 YYEEEE. The CDR3 sequence is 14 residues long. The V gene lost 2 bases and the J gene lost 1 base, with 7 bases spanning the gap. The CDR3 region is CASSFQSSGNTIYF. The CDR3 nucleotides read TGTGCCAGCAGCTTCCAGTCATCTGGAAACACCATATATTTT.

Here the CDR3 reads CASNGQGSGYTF. The DNA for the CDR3 is TGTGCCAGCAACGGACAGGGGAGCGGCTACACCTTC. The chain joins TRBV6-5 to TRBJ1-2; 9 bases line up with TRBD1. Germline V lookup: CDR1 MNHEY, CDR2 SVGAGI. The V and J ends lost 7 bases and 8 bases, in that order; junction bases with no gene match: 5. This CDR3 is built from 12 residues.

V is TRBV5-1 and J is TRBJ1-1, with a possible D match to TRBD1 (6 bases). This CDR3 is 14 amino acids long. The V and J ends lost 4 bases and 0 bases respectively, with 10 bases between them. Germline CDR1 reads SGHRS; CDR2 reads YFSETQ. The CDR3 reads CASSGGQLNTEAFF. The CDR3 bases are TGCGCCAGCAGCGGCGGACAGCTGAACACTGAAGCTTTCTTT.